This TCR beta chain was documented in a study of vaccination and CD4 T cells after COVID-19. Study background: Investigators stimulated cells with overlapping spike peptides drawn from SARS-CoV-2, HCoV-NL63, HCoV-OC43 and HCoV-229E.

Notes on this clonotype: Its target is unknown.

Treatment indicated: roughly 10-day PBMC culture with coronavirus spike peptide pools or control peptides (ViraFEST assay). Sequencing of cultured CD4+ T cell DNA used the Oncomine TCR Beta short-read assay. TCRdb fed the PCR reads into MiXCR, producing one record per CDR3 protein. The data show some 11,000 distinct CDR3 sequences, around 41% seen once. The CDR3 sequence is 13 residues long. V dropped 5 bases and J dropped 3; count of bases not matched to a gene: 3. Germline V gene sequence: CDR1 SGHTA, CDR2 FQGNSA. The TCR sequence derives from a human donor with COVID-19. The sample consisted of cultured CD4+ T cells from blood. The chain recombines TRBV7-2 with TRBJ2-7; 8 bases match TRBD1. The CDR3 bases are TGTGCCAGCAGCGCACAGGGGGGCTACGAGCAGTACTTC. This codes for CASSAQGGYEQYF.